Listed here is a single T cell receptor (beta chain). Its antigen target is currently unknown. Per-base quality was not reported, and no clone a single base away is much larger than it. The data derive from a study of post-analysis software for immune sequencing data (dated by TCRdb to 2013 to 2016). For the wider study: Relapsing-remitting, secondary progressive and progressive-relapsing multiple sclerosis were recorded as disease courses, and subtype annotation was lacking for some patients. Patient repertoires were compared against over ten previously published healthy control repertoires from donors aged about 6 to 25 years. A subset of samples was prepared in parallel using single-end sample barcoding, then pooled and co-amplified after Illumina adapter ligation. On the study overall, not on this receptor specifically: The control group was slightly older than the multiple sclerosis patient group. Compared with controls, multiple sclerosis patients had significantly lower normalized Chao1 diversity, a finding suggesting substantial peripheral T-cell clonal expansion. Roughly 5 TRBV segments, including TRBV5-6, TRBV5-1 and TRBV20-1, were significantly more frequent in patients than controls. Direct clustering with F measure revealed strong co-clustering of samples prepared in the same batch, which led to a batch-effect correction.

To demonstrate the VDJtools post-analysis software, the study profiled TCR beta repertoires from the peripheral blood of about a dozen young patients with multiple sclerosis. The multiple sclerosis patients were children and adolescents ranging in age from about 6 to 17 years. Libraries were built with PCR. Sequenced on an Illumina HiSeq 2500. To reduce PCR and sequencing biases, unique molecular identifiers were built into the TCR beta cDNA libraries. Per 1 to 10 million input T cells, roughly 0.5 million cDNA molecules were obtained, such that each molecule approximated one T cell. The patient libraries were prepared and sequenced using the same protocol as the earlier healthy control dataset. Within a given batch, samples were prepared together, multiplexed and sequenced on the same HiSeq lane. The published analysis was carried out like this. Raw barcoded reads were processed with MIGEC, and single-read molecular identifier groups were discarded before consensus assembly and CDR3 extraction. VDJtools was used for post-analysis of the clonotype tables, with diversity normalized by down-sampling every dataset to the smallest sample size. To correct batch-related cross-sample contamination, repertoire overlap clustering matched CDR3 amino acid sequences but not nucleotide sequences. TCRdb's own reprocessing of the public reads used fastp at Q25 and MiXCR and kept productive beta chains. CDR3 protein sequences are deduplicated, and each keeps its most common genes and DNA. TCRdb, not the authors, supplied the V and J calls. The sample table records roughly 800,000 distinct CDR3 sequences; 40% to 55% of these occur just once. Of the sample, 4.9% is held by the ten largest clones.

Including cysteine and phenylalanine, the CDR3 has 15 amino acids. Just the 45-base CDR3 DNA is kept, in frame starting at base 1. Cut back by 4 bases and 8 bases, the V and J ends lie 21 bases apart. CDR1 and CDR2 were assigned from the germline V gene as SGHRS and YFSETQ. The sample was blood. The chain uses TRBV5-1 and TRBJ1-2; perhaps TRBD1 is the D gene, with 6 bases matching. The sequence was obtained from a girl under 18 with multiple sclerosis. The DNA is TGCGCCAGCAGCGCCCTGGACAGCCCCGGGGTGGGCTACACCTTC. Its coded protein is CASSALDSPGVGYTF.